This T cell receptor (beta chain) is drawn from a study of T-cell memory formation after mild COVID-19. Sample barcodes and UMIs were carried by the TCR alpha and TCR beta cDNA libraries that 5'RACE generated with constant-segment primers. TCRdb reprocessed the 5' RACE reads with MiXCR, giving one entry per CDR3 protein. The sample has approximately 150,000 distinct CDR3 sequences; over 10% are singletons. Trimming removed 5 bases at V and 1 base at J, with 8 bases between. The CDR3 is 13 residues long. Germline CDR1 SGHTA, CDR2 FQGNSA. The study's findings and limits: Contracting CD8+ clones were enriched in EMRA, CD4+ mainly in CM and EM. Memory cells collected pre-infection included some clones that later responded, suggesting cross-reactive memory joined.

This clonotype was recorded a few times. What it binds is not known. This chain links TRBV7-2 with TRBJ1-1; D unresolved. The sample consisted of PBMCs or a T cell subset sorted from them (not recorded which). The sequence was collected from a man between 18 and 35 years old who had mild COVID-19 (a few samples of this study predate the infection). Cell type and time point are not known. Written as DNA, the CDR3 is TGTGCCAGCAGCGATCGACAGAACACTGAAGCTTTCTTT. Its protein is CASSDRQNTEAFF.